The next 14 T cell receptor beta chains were all read from a single sample in a study of blood T cell repertoires in COVID-19. Some clones are missing from TCRdb's copy, which holds only in-frame ones; the method was immunoSEQ multiplex PCR. The data show under 200,000 clones, about 85% seen once. Sequenced material: peripheral blood. The receptor set was obtained from a woman in her fifties or sixties with COVID-19, enrolled during active disease.

V and J are TRBV30 and TRBJ1-5; 9 nucleotides match TRBD1. CDR3 length: 13 amino acids. The V gene's germline CDR1 is GTSNPN and CDR2 SVGIG (reference sequence). V lost 5 bases and J lost 7; bases outside the gene matches: 6. The CDR3 coding sequence is TGTGCCTGGTCACAGGGGGCAGGGCAGCCCCAGCATTTT. This sequence encodes CAWSQGAGQPQHF. Full variable domain (remainder filled in from reference TRBV30 and TRBJ1-5): SQTIHQWPATLVQPVGSPLSLECTVEGTSNPNLYWYRQAAGRGLQLLFYSVGIGQISSEVPQNLSASRPQDRQFILSSKKLLLSDSGFYLCAWSQGAGQPQHFGDGTRLSIL.

This clone was seen a handful of times. V and J are TRBV7-8 and TRBJ2-7, with a weak D call TRBD1 (6 bases). V dropped 4 bases and J dropped 3 bases, with 10 bases sitting between them. Germline V gene data show CDR1 as SGHVS and CDR2 as FQNEAQ. The CDR3 totals 13 residues. CDR3 sequence: CASSWDTLYEQYF. CDR3 nucleotides: TGTGCCAGCAGCTGGGACACCCTCTACGAGCAGTACTTC.

The chain couples TRBV7-8 to TRBJ2-1; 8 bases line up with TRBD2. The CDR3 sequence is 17 residues long. Unmatched junction bases numbered 10, after V lost 5 bases and J lost 1 base. Germline V CDR1 and CDR2: SGHVS, FQNEAQ. For the CDR3, the DNA is TGTGCCAGCAGCCCGTTCGGGGGGGAGGAGTCCTACAATGAGCAGTTCTTC. This sequence encodes CASSPFGGEESYNEQFF.

The V and J genes are TRBV24-1 and TRBJ2-1; 9 positions agree with TRBD2. V gave up 9 bases and J gave up 6 bases; unmatched junction bases: 5. Germline lookup yields CDR1 KGHDR and CDR2 SFDVKD. CDR3 length equals 13 residues. As DNA, the CDR3 is TGTGCCACCGGTGCGGGGGGGGCCAATGAGCAGTTCTTC. This sequence encodes CATGAGGANEQFF.

The chain carries TRBV20-1 and TRBJ2-4, with D unresolved. V dropped 3 bases and J dropped 5 bases, with 14 bases sitting between them. Germline CDR1 is DFQATT and CDR2 is SNEGSKA (reference sequence). CDR3 length: 14 amino acids. DNA for the CDR3: TGCAGTGCTAGTCATGACTCAACACAAAACATTCAGTACTTC. It translates to CSASHDSTQNIQYF.

This clone has more than one count but fewer than ten. The chain carries TRBV20-1 and TRBJ1-2, with a tentative D call TRBD1 (6 bases). Germline CDR1 and CDR2: DFQATT and SNEGSKA (reference sequence). The CDR3 spans 13 residues. The V end was cut by 3 bases, the J end by 4 bases, with 12 bases between. The CDR3 DNA sequence: TGCAGTGCTAGTCCCGGGACAAGCTATGGCTACACCTTC. Protein: CSASPGTSYGYTF.

In this sample, this clone turned up a few times. V is TRBV12-1 and J is TRBJ1-1. TRBV12-1 is designated a pseudogene. This CDR3 contains 11 residues. The chain's CDR3 is CASSINTEAFF. CDR3 in DNA: TGTGCCAGCAGCATAAACACTGAAGCTTTCTTT.

The gene calls are TRBV7-3 and TRBJ2-7; no clear D. The V gene lost 5 bases and the J gene lost 2 bases, with 10 bases spanning the gap. CDR3 size: 13 residues. CDR1 and CDR2 (germline): SGHTA, FQGTGA. Here the CDR3 DNA reads TGTGCCAGCAGCCCCGGGTCTGCCTACGAGCAGTACTTC. Its protein is CASSPGSAYEQYF. The complete variable domain, with remaining parts taken from reference TRBV7-3 and TRBJ2-7, reads GAGVSQTPSNKVTEKGKYVELRCDPISGHTALYWYRQSLGQGPEFLIYFQGTGAADDSGLPNDRFFAVRPEGSVSTLKIQRTERGDSAVYLCASSPGSAYEQYFGPGTRLTVT.

The chain couples TRBV18 to TRBJ2-1, with D maybe TRBD1 (6 bases). The CDR3 is made up of 15 amino acids. V lost 3 bases to trimming and J lost 7 bases, with 16 bases between them. Germline V gene data show CDR1 as KGHSH and CDR2 as LQKENI. This chain's CDR3 is CASSPTGTLTNEQFF. The CDR3 nucleotides read TGTGCCAGCTCACCCACCGGGACATTAACGAATGAGCAGTTCTTC.

The V gene is TRBV10-3, the J gene TRBJ2-2, with a possible D match to TRBD2 (6 bases). This CDR3 is 16 amino acids long. Germline-derived CDR1 and CDR2 are ENHRY and SYGVKD. The ends were cut back, 3 bases at V and 2 bases at J, with 13 bases in the middle. CDR3 loop: CAISDRGTVNTGELFF. The CDR3 nucleotides read TGTGCCATCAGTGATCGGGGGACCGTCAACACCGGGGAGCTGTTTTTT.

The J gene is TRBJ1-2, the V gene TRBV19; 8 bases align to TRBD1. The CDR3 consists of 15 residues. Germline assignment: CDR1 LNHDA and CDR2 SQIVND (reference sequence). The V segment lost 3 bases and the J segment 7 bases; nucleotides outside the gene matches: 10. DNA of the CDR3: TGTGCCAGTAGTATCTCGGACAGGGAGTTGGCTGGCTACACCTTC. Protein sequence: CASSISDRELAGYTF. Combining the CDR3 with reference TRBV19 and TRBJ1-2 gives the whole variable domain DGGITQSPKYLFRKEGQNVTLSCEQNLNHDAMYWYRQDPGQGLRLIYYSQIVNDFQKGDIAEGYSVSREKKESFPLTVTSAQKNPTAFYLCASSISDRELAGYTFGSGTRLTVV.

This clone was observed once. The CDR3 coding sequence is TGTGCCAGCAGTTGGCTTAGCACAGATACGCAGTATTTT. Translated, it gives CASSWLSTDTQYF. The rearrangement joins TRBV28 to TRBJ2-3, with D unresolved. CDR1 is MDHEN and CDR2 is SYDVKM in the germline V gene. This CDR3 region has 13 residues. Between the trimmed V and J ends, which lost 4 bases and 0 bases, there was a span of 5 bases.

Points on this clone: Within the sample, other DNA sequences also encode this same CDR3. The chain uses TRBV15 and TRBJ1-5; maybe TRBD1 (5 bases). From germline, CDR1 is LNHNV and CDR2 YYDKDF (reference sequence). Trimming stripped 3 bases from V and 6 bases from J, with 12 bases between. The CDR3 has 14 residues. The CDR3 loop is CATSRAGVGQPQHF. The CDR3 coding sequence is TGTGCCACCAGCAGGGCGGGGGTTGGTCAGCCCCAGCATTTT.

A few counts support this clone. The chain employs TRBV5-4 and TRBJ1-2, with no clear D. V gave up 7 bases and J gave up 2 bases, with 15 bases separating them. The CDR3 is 14 amino acids. CDR1 SGHNT and CDR2 YYREEE come from the germline V gene (reference sequence). The CDR3 loop is CASRPPSGNYGYTF. The DNA for the CDR3 is TGTGCCAGCCGACCCCCATCCGGGAACTATGGCTACACCTTC.